This TCR beta chain was retrieved from a study of PD-L1 blockade in urothelial cancer. The overall study: Male patients with bladder-origin urothelial cancer numbered about 90% of the roughly 29. T cell content in blood samples showed a median of about 150,000. Analysis of blood occurred 3 weeks (second dose) and 6 weeks after treatment start.

Produced via immunoSEQ multiplex PCR; TCRdb's table is partial and in-frame only. Counted here are approximately 110,000 clones, around 85% occurring once; the ten biggest clones make up approximately 2.4%. CDR3 length: 13 amino acids. Trimming shortened V by 5 bases and J by 2 bases, and 8 bases separated the two germline ends. Per germline, CDR1 LNHDA and CDR2 SQIVND (reference sequence). The input for sequencing was PBMCs, taken around atezolizumab (anti-PD-L1) treatment. The chain links TRBV19 to TRBJ2-3, with D possibly TRBD1 on 5 matching bases. The TCR originated in a man aged 45-65 years with urothelial cancer. The CDR3 DNA follows: TGTGCCAGTAGTCCAGGACACACAGATACGCAGTATTTT. Amino acids: CASSPGHTDTQYF.